This T cell receptor beta chain is drawn from a study of PD-L1 blockade in urothelial cancer. Whole-study context: Patients commenced atezolizumab in 2014, and it was given at 1,200 mg intravenously every 3 weeks. Blood was subjected to analysis at 3 weeks (second dose) and 6 weeks following treatment start. Blood-derived samples held a median roughly 140,000 T cells.

V lost 3 bases, J lost 7 bases, and 5 bases stayed unmatched. This CDR3 is built from 16 residues. Looked up from germline, CDR1 is LGHNA and CDR2 is YNFKEQ. As regards this clone: No antigen is known for it.

Overall study results and limits: Below-median pretreatment blood TCR clonality predicted better survival.

Repertoires were generated with immunoSEQ multiplex PCR, while TCRdb's copy carries only in-frame clones and drops some. The sample contains some 120,000 clones, around 85% of which appear only once. Time point defined: pretreatment peripheral blood. The chain recombines TRBV4-2 with TRBJ2-2; TRBD2 matches at 13 bases. The receptor comes from a man aged 45-65 years with urothelial cancer. The sequencing here drew on PBMCs, taken around atezolizumab (anti-PD-L1) treatment. CDR3 sequence (DNA): TGTGCCAGCAGCCATGGACTAGCGGGAGTGGTCGGGGAGCTGTTTTTT. Protein product: CASSHGLAGVVGELFF.